The 31 T cell receptor beta chains below all came from one sample that was sequenced in a study of response to subunit inactivated influenza vaccine. TCRdb re-derived calls from the RT-PCR reads in MiXCR, one entry per CDR3 protein. The table has roughly 570,000 distinct CDR3 sequences, around 13% seen once. This specimen was PBMCs from blood, taken approximately 12 days after vaccination. The origin of the receptors is a man in his fifties or sixties who received an inactivated influenza vaccine.

This clonotype has more than one count but fewer than ten. The rearrangement uses TRBV5-6 and TRBJ2-1; TRBD1 or TRBD2 may be the D gene (5 bases each). The CDR3 spans 15 residues. Deletions cut 5 bases from V and 0 bases from J, with 12 bases between. Germline V gene data show CDR1 as SGHDT and CDR2 as YYEEEE. CDR3 nucleotide sequence: TGTGCCAGCAGTGAGGGGATTAGCTCCTACAATGAGCAGTTCTTC. Residues: CASSEGISSYNEQFF.

This chain links TRBV12-3 or TRBV12-4 with TRBJ1-1, with TRBD1 matching over 10 bases. J gave up 6 bases and V 6 bases, and 4 bases lay outside the gene matches. The CDR3 is made up of 13 amino acids. CDR3 DNA sequence: TGTGCCAGCAGGGGGACAGGGGAGGCTGAAGCTTTCTTT. It yields the protein CASRGTGEAEAFF.

This clonotype showed up just a few times. The CDR3 bases are TGTGCCAGCAGTCGCCTTTTAGTAGGGACGAGCTACACCTTC. Encoded protein: CASSRLLVGTSYTF. The rearrangement joins TRBV12-3 or TRBV12-4 to TRBJ1-2; possibly TRBD1 for D (5 bases). Trimming cost V 5 bases and J 9 bases, with 19 bases left between them. The CDR3 is 14 amino acids.

This clonotype appeared a few times. The genes are TRBV7-2 and TRBJ2-4; 11 bases match TRBD2. V dropped 3 bases and J dropped 2; count of bases not matched to a gene: 6. CDR1 is SGHTA and CDR2 is FQGNSA in the germline V gene. This CDR3 spans 17 amino acids. For the CDR3, the DNA is TGTGCCAGCAGCTTGGGCGTGACTAGCGGGACCAAAAACATTCAGTACTTC. Protein: CASSLGVTSGTKNIQYF.

V gene TRBV20-1 combines with J gene TRBJ2-7; D may be TRBD1 (5 bases). Germline-derived CDR1 and CDR2 are DFQATT and SNEGSKA (reference sequence). This CDR3 has 13 residues. Trimming took 0 bases from V and 7 from J, leaving 13 bases between them. The CDR3 here is CSARDLQGREQYF. The CDR3 DNA reads TGCAGTGCTAGAGATCTGCAGGGAAGGGAGCAGTACTTC.

This clonotype was seen repeatedly, ten times or more. The chain recombines TRBV28 with TRBJ2-7; D remains ambiguous. This CDR3 contains 12 residues. The V and J ends lost 3 bases and 4 bases respectively, with 7 bases between them. Germline V lookup: CDR1 MDHEN, CDR2 SYDVKM. The CDR3 coding sequence is TGTGCCAGCAGTTTGCGTGGGTACGAGCAGTACTTC. Protein sequence: CASSLRGYEQYF.

This clonotype was counted between two and nine times. The rearrangement links TRBV10-3 to TRBJ2-7; tentative D call: TRBD1 (5 bases). With 11 bases removed from V and 4 bases from J, the gap between germline ends came to 18 bases. CDR3 length: 13 residues. The germline V gene has CDR1 ENHRY and CDR2 SYGVKD. CDR3 in amino acids: CASGTREVYEQYF. As DNA, the CDR3 is TGTGCCTCTGGTACCAGGGAAGTGTACGAGCAGTACTTC.

This clonotype came up many times. V usage is TRBV5-1 and J usage is TRBJ2-3; D not resolved. The CDR3 spans 13 residues. The V and J ends lost 5 bases and 2 bases respectively, with 9 bases between them. Per germline, CDR1 SGHRS and CDR2 YFSETQ. The chain's CDR3 is CASRDLYTDTQYF. The CDR3 DNA reads as TGCGCCAGCAGGGACCTTTACACAGATACGCAGTATTTT.

This clonotype has just a few counts. The chain has TRBV11-1 and TRBJ2-5, with 7 positions matching TRBD1. The V gene's germline CDR1 is SGHAT and CDR2 FQDESV (reference sequence). The CDR3 extends over 16 amino acids. With 4 bases clipped from V and 2 bases from J, the junction kept 10 bases outside the gene matches. Here the CDR3 reads CASSSRGDRAQETQYF. CDR3 nucleotide sequence: TGTGCCAGCAGCTCTAGAGGTGACAGGGCACAAGAGACCCAGTACTTC.

This clonotype was found a few times. The V call is TRBV10-3, the J call TRBJ2-1; 10 nucleotides line up with TRBD2. The CDR3 contains 17 residues. V shed 4 bases, J shed 0 bases, and the junction held 6 bases outside the gene matches. Germline lookup yields CDR1 ENHRY and CDR2 SYGVKD. CDR3 in DNA: TGTGCCATCAGTGTGCTAGCGGGAGTCTTCTCCTACAATGAGCAGTTCTTC. As protein: CAISVLAGVFSYNEQFF.

This clonotype has a handful of counts. This chain uses TRBV6-6 with TRBJ2-5; D is possibly TRBD2 (6 bases). V lost 7 bases, J lost 10 bases, and 19 bases lay in between. Germline V gene lookup returns CDR1 MNHNY and CDR2 SVGAGI (reference sequence). This CDR3 region has 13 residues. This CDR3 is CASKLGGSDFQYF. CDR3 nucleotide sequence: TGTGCCAGCAAATTAGGAGGGTCGGATTTCCAGTACTTC.

A few counts support this clonotype. The chain is built from TRBV24-1 and TRBJ2-7, with TRBD1 matching over 10 bases. Unmatched junction bases numbered 9, after V lost 3 bases and J lost 5 bases. The CDR3 extends over 16 amino acids. From germline, CDR1 is KGHDR and CDR2 SFDVKD. CDR3 sequence reads: CATSDITGTGVHEQYF. In DNA form, the CDR3 reads TGTGCCACCAGTGATATAACCGGGACAGGGGTCCACGAGCAGTACTTC.

This clonotype was counted between two and nine times. The chain employs TRBV2 and TRBJ2-5, with D tentatively TRBD1 (5 bases). Deletions cut 3 bases from V and 4 bases from J, with 12 bases between. Germline V CDR1 and CDR2: SNHLY, FYNNEI. The CDR3 has 14 residues. CDR3 in DNA: TGTGCCAGCAGTGACCCTAGGGGCCGAGAGACCCAGTACTTC. Translated: CASSDPRGRETQYF. The full variable domain, with the rest looked up from reference TRBV2 and TRBJ2-5, is EPEVTQTPSHQVTQMGQEVILRCVPISNHLYFYWYRQILGQKVEFLVSFYNNEISEKSEIFDDQFSVERPDGSNFTLKIRSTKLEDSAMYFCASSDPRGRETQYFGPGTRLLVL.

This chain uses TRBV6-4 with TRBJ2-1, with TRBD1 matching 9 bases. The germline V gene has CDR1 MRHNA and CDR2 SNTAGT. The CDR3 length is 15 residues. The trim removed 3 bases at V and 7 bases at J, leaving 7 bases unmatched. The CDR3 is CASSEQGALGNEQFF. CDR3 DNA: TGTGCCAGCAGTGAACAGGGGGCGCTGGGAAATGAGCAGTTCTTC.

The J gene is TRBJ2-7, the V gene TRBV5-1, with D possibly matching TRBD1 (6 bases). Germline V lookup: CDR1 SGHRS, CDR2 YFSETQ. V lost 4 bases to trimming and J lost 2 bases, with 16 bases between them. This CDR3 contains 15 residues. The CDR3, as DNA: TGCGCCAGCAGCCAACAGCAGGGGTTACCCTACGAGCAGTACTTC. Amino acid sequence: CASSQQQGLPYEQYF.

This clonotype has just a few counts. The chain couples TRBV6-5 to TRBJ1-3; D gene unclear. The V and J ends lost 4 bases and 3 bases respectively, with 10 bases between them. The germline gives CDR1 MNHEY, CDR2 SVGAGI. This CDR3 comprises 14 residues. CDR3 bases: TGTGCCAGCAGTTCCGGAAGGCATGGAAACACCATATATTTT. Its protein is CASSSGRHGNTIYF.

V is TRBV9 and J is TRBJ2-1, with 11 bases aligning to TRBD2. The V and J ends lost 4 bases and 0 bases, in that order; junction bases with no gene match: 15. The V gene's germline CDR1 is SGDLS and CDR2 YYNGEE. This CDR3 comprises 20 residues. The CDR3 reads CASSLSPGLAEPHSYNEQFF. CDR3 bases: TGTGCCAGCAGCCTATCGCCGGGACTAGCGGAACCGCACTCCTACAATGAGCAGTTCTTC.

J is TRBJ2-7 and V is TRBV5-1, with 8 bases matching TRBD1. This CDR3 comprises 16 residues. CDR1 and CDR2 from the germline V gene are SGHRS and YFSETQ. Trimming took 1 base from V and 2 from J; bases not matched to a gene: 8. The CDR3 is CASSLYSQGATYEQYF. In nucleotides, the CDR3 is TGCGCCAGCAGCTTGTATTCCCAGGGGGCTACCTACGAGCAGTACTTC.

The gene calls are TRBV5-1 and TRBJ1-2; TRBD1 agrees at 7 bases. This CDR3 has 17 residues. Trimming cost V 3 bases and J 3 bases; bases outside gene matches: 14. Germline V gives CDR1 SGHRS, CDR2 YFSETQ. The CDR3 DNA reads as TGCGCCAGCAGCTCATACCCCCGGGGACAGATCTACTATGGCTACACCTTC. This gives the protein CASSSYPRGQIYYGYTF.

In this sample, this clonotype turned up a few times. The chain uses TRBV27 and TRBJ2-7; D remains unclear. Trimming cost V 0 bases and J 3 bases, with 6 bases left between them. The CDR3 is 13 residues long. Germline V lookup: CDR1 MNHEY, CDR2 SMNVEV (reference sequence). CDR3 nucleotide sequence: TGTGCCAGCAGTTTATCGGCGCGCTACGAGCAGTACTTC. Amino acids: CASSLSARYEQYF.

This clonotype was counted a few times. The chain has TRBV7-9 and TRBJ2-3, with TRBD2 matching over 12 bases. This CDR3 has 17 amino acids. Germline-derived CDR1 and CDR2 are SEHNR and FQNEAQ (reference sequence). The V gene end was trimmed by 5 bases and the J gene end by 4 bases; junction bases not matched to a gene: 10. CDR3: CASSVGLAGLGADTQYF. In DNA, the CDR3 is TGTGCCAGCAGCGTGGGACTAGCGGGCTTGGGTGCAGATACGCAGTATTTT.

The chain joins TRBV11-2 to TRBJ2-1; D possibly matches TRBD1 or TRBD2 (5 bases each). Germline lookup yields CDR1 SGHAT and CDR2 FQNNGV. The CDR3 extends over 14 amino acids. Trimming cost V 1 base and J 9 bases, with 13 bases left between them. The CDR3 DNA sequence: TGTGCCAGCAGCTTAGGTTTTAGTGGGGGTGAGCAGTTCTTC. Translation gives CASSLGFSGGEQFF.

This chain uses TRBV20-1 with TRBJ1-2; D unresolved. The V and J ends lost 0 bases and 4 bases respectively, with 12 bases between them. Germline V gene lookup returns CDR1 DFQATT and CDR2 SNEGSKA (reference sequence). The CDR3 has 14 residues. CDR3 DNA: TGCAGTGCTAGAGATCCCGGCGGTTCCTATGGCTACACCTTC. The encoded protein is CSARDPGGSYGYTF.

The chain uses TRBV5-6 and TRBJ2-7; tentatively, D is TRBD1 (5 bases). This CDR3 region has 13 residues. CDR1 and CDR2 (germline): SGHDT, YYEEEE. V lost 7 bases and J 3 bases, leaving 14 bases between the germline ends. This CDR3 reads CASGGWTNYEQYF. The CDR3 DNA follows: TGTGCCAGCGGTGGGTGGACAAACTACGAGCAGTACTTC.

This chain uses TRBV7-8 with TRBJ2-1; the D gene is possibly TRBD2 (6 bases). V was shortened by 1 base and J by 0 bases, with 10 bases between the two germline ends. The CDR3 contains 16 residues. CDR1 is SGHVS and CDR2 is FQNEAQ in the germline V gene. The chain's CDR3 is CASSLVAGFSYNEQFF. The CDR3 DNA reads as TGTGCCAGCAGCTTAGTTGCGGGATTCTCCTACAATGAGCAGTTCTTC. The complete variable domain, with remaining parts taken from reference TRBV7-8 and TRBJ2-1, reads GAGVSQSPRYKVAKRGQDVALRCDPISGHVSLFWYQQALGQGPEFLTYFQNEAQLDKSGLPSDRFFAERPEGSVSTLKIQRTQQEDSAVYLCASSLVAGFSYNEQFFGPGTRLTVL.

The chain recombines TRBV4-3 with TRBJ2-1, with D unresolved. Trimming shortened V by 0 bases and J by 8 bases, and 14 bases separated the two germline ends. CDR3 length: 15 residues. The V gene's germline CDR1 is LGHNA and CDR2 YSLEER. The CDR3 loop reads CASSQEGSVRYEQFF. For the CDR3, the DNA is TGCGCCAGCAGCCAAGAAGGCAGCGTACGTTATGAGCAGTTCTTC.

This clonotype was observed a handful of times. The chain is built from TRBV5-5 and TRBJ2-7; D call uncertain. The CDR3 runs to 14 residues. V was pared by 2 bases and J by 4 bases, with 13 bases between. Germline V gene data show CDR1 as SGHKS and CDR2 as YYEKEE (reference sequence). The CDR3 DNA is TGTGCCAGCAGCTTTTTAGGCGATGGGTACGAGCAGTACTTC. This encodes CASSFLGDGYEQYF.

There are a few counts of this clonotype. The chain carries TRBV4-3 and TRBJ2-3, with 7 bases lining up with TRBD1. J was trimmed by 2 bases and V by 1 base; bases with no gene match: 6. There are 16 residues in the CDR3. Per the germline V gene, CDR1 is LGHNA and CDR2 is YSLEER. CDR3 in DNA: TGCGCCAGCAGCCAAGGGACAGGCGCTTTCACAGATACGCAGTATTTT. It specifies CASSQGTGAFTDTQYF.

This clonotype occurred a few times. This CDR3 is CASSLDTGQKRTDTQYF. CDR3 in DNA: TGTGCCAGCAGCTTAGATACGGGGCAGAAACGCACAGATACGCAGTATTTT. This chain joins TRBV7-2 and TRBJ2-3, with D perhaps TRBD1 or TRBD2 (5 bases each). This CDR3 has 17 amino acids. V lost 1 base to trimming and J lost 1 base, with 15 bases between them. Germline V CDR1 and CDR2: SGHTA, FQGNSA.

The chain recombines TRBV15 with TRBJ2-7, with TRBD2 matching 10 bases. The germline V gene encodes CDR1 LNHNV and CDR2 YYDKDF (reference sequence). V trimming: 2 bases; J trimming: 7 bases; junction bases outside the gene matches: 11. CDR3 length: 16 amino acids. CDR3 sequence (DNA): TGTGCCACCAGCAGATTCTCAGCGGGAGGGCCTGTAGAGCAGTACTTC. It codes for CATSRFSAGGPVEQYF.

V usage is TRBV4-2 and J usage is TRBJ2-1; D unclear. Germline values: CDR1 LGHNA, CDR2 YNFKEQ. V was cut by 0 bases and J by 3 bases, with 12 bases left in between. The CDR3 length is 16 residues. The CDR3: CASSQDLDSYYNEQFF. The DNA for the CDR3 is TGTGCCAGCAGCCAAGATCTCGACTCATACTACAATGAGCAGTTCTTC.